This T cell receptor (beta chain) was obtained from a study of T cells in localized non-small cell lung cancer. Concerning this clone itself: The antigen remains unidentified.

Method: immunoSEQ multiplex PCR; TCRdb's copy keeps in-frame clones and lacks some. This repertoire shows about 52,000 clones, 70% to 90% found once; its top ten account for about 16%. Broader study findings: Elevated circulating T cell density in blood was associated with longer overall survival. Clonality peaked in uninvolved adjacent lung rather than tumor. Median detection of top 100 tumor clones in adjacent lung was around 57 clones.

Germline loops: CDR1 SNHLY, CDR2 FYNNEI. Deletions cut 6 bases from V and 0 bases from J, with 17 bases between. This CDR3 is 16 amino acids long. This TCR was sampled from a female donor with stage II lung adenocarcinoma. The sample consisted of PBMCs, taken before any cancer treatment. The chain employs TRBV2 and TRBJ1-2; the D gene is possibly TRBD1 (6 bases). CDR3 nucleotide sequence: TGTGCCAGCAGCCCACAGGGAATCGGTTCTAACTATGGCTACACCTTC. Its protein is CASSPQGIGSNYGYTF.